This entry is about one T cell receptor (beta chain). Its recognized antigen is unknown. The record has no base qualities; no much larger clone is one base away. The protocol used for the library was the immunoSEQ multiplex PCR assay. Adaptive Biotechnologies handled the TCRB amplification, library preparation, sequencing and preliminary bioinformatics at Survey level resolution. TCRB sequencing used multiplex PCR amplification of genomic DNA from sorted cTfh populations. The study's processing was this. Clonality was calculated in R as 1 minus normalized Shannon entropy, and the Gini index was calculated with the R package ineq. To get the overlap score, the summed counts of shared sequences were divided by the total counts of all sequences in both of the compared samples. Significance of shared clonotypes was assessed by Fisher's exact test, with a theoretical repertoire of 10^7 TCRB sequences assumed. TCRdb re-hosts the immuneACCESS table, in-frame sequences only. Its copies lack some clones; in the studies checked, an unresolved V gene accounts for under half of them, and the cause for the rest is not known. D and trimming were read from the DNA, whereas the V and J calls and clone size are those reported in that table. The sample table shows 9,500 to 15,000 clones, and over 70% are seen once. The ten most abundant clones make up 3.6% of the sample.

This entry comes from a study of follicular helper T cells after annual influenza vaccination (dated by TCRdb to about 2017). Study-wide context: Blood was drawn on days 0, 7 and 28 after each seasonal influenza vaccination. One week after vaccination, a second recruited cohort of roughly eleven subjects (Table S1) displayed a similar ICOS+CD38+ cTfh response. Multi-year samples were available for six subjects, with four spanning two vaccination seasons and two spanning three seasons. The 2013-2014 samples were cryopreserved, while the 2015 samples were processed right after collection. To look at recall of cTfh clones, some subjects were tracked through successive annual vaccinations covering the 2013-2014, 2014-2015 and 2015-2016 seasons. Points the paper makes about the study in general: Day 7 ICOS+CD38+ clones were most often found later in ICOS-CD38- cTfh, suggesting that subset may serve as a memory reservoir. Successive annual vaccinations recalled a recurring oligoclonal ICOS+CD38+ cTfh response that included tetramer and AIM influenza-specific clonotypes. Rare clonotypes could not be sampled because productive TCRB sequences were recovered from only about 9.5-23% of the analyzed cells. ICOS+CD38+ cTfh clonality correlated with the frequency of that population, and its change correlated with the change in circulating plasmablast frequency.

This sample's time point label indicates: 2015-2016 season, pre-vaccination. TCRB sequencing was used to follow sorted CD4 subsets from the blood of adults before and after they were given the seasonal inactivated influenza vaccine (Fluvarix). Subjects were considered eligible if community-dwelling and if influenza vaccine had not been received in the prior 6 months. Reasons for exclusion included contraindications to influenza vaccine, substance abuse, HIV/AIDS, active malignancy, immunomodulatory medication, and active illness such as respiratory infection. Between roughly 35 and 100 mL of blood was sampled per time point. Non-naive CD4+CXCR5+PD-1+ cells were defined as circulating Tfh and were sorted into ICOS+CD38+ and ICOS-CD38- fractions. Ficoll-Paque PLUS or SepMate separation was used to isolate PBMC. Before DNA extraction, cell subsets were sorted from PBMC on a BD FACS Aria. V is pruned by 9 bases and J by 1 base, leaving 1 base of the junction without a gene match. The CDR3 measures 13 amino acids from cysteine to phenylalanine. Only the CDR3 DNA stays, 39 bases, in frame from base 1. Per the germline V gene, MNHNS is the CDR1 and SASEGT is the CDR2.

The chain uses TRBV6-1 and TRBJ2-3, with 10 bases aligning to TRBD2. This specimen was CXCR5+ CD38- circulating T follicular helper cells from blood, taken on the day of influenza vaccination. The sample's cell subset or site label, in plain terms: circulating Tfh, non-naive CD4+CXCR5+PD-1+ (ICOS+CD38+ or ICOS-CD38-). The clonotype comes from an adult who received the influenza vaccine. The CDR3 corresponds to CASLAGGTDTQYF. The nucleotide sequence reads TGTGCCAGTCTAGCGGGGGGCACAGATACGCAGTATTTT.